This entry lists 7 T cell receptor beta chains sequenced from one sample in a study of tumor-infiltrating lymphocytes in oesophageal squamous cell carcinoma (TCRdb year 2016). Preparation of the library involved PCR. Sequenced using an Illumina HiSeq 1500. In TCRdb, the public reads were trimmed at Q25 with fastp and aligned with MiXCR, with productive beta chains retained. Entries that share a CDR3 protein sequence are merged under the most common genes and DNA. In this sample the table shows some 14,000 distinct CDR3 sequences, approximately 50% of which occur a single time. The ten top clones hold approximately 16% of the sample. Sequencing input: esophageal tumor tissue. The source of these receptors is a male donor with esophageal squamous cell carcinoma.

The table lists this clonotype with a few counts. This could be a read error, since a much larger clone is one nucleotide away. The chain joins TRBV5-3 to TRBJ2-1; 13 bases are a match to TRBD2. The J call may be wrong; the DNA end is better matched by TRBJ2-7. TRBV5-3 is an ORF; its function is uncertain. This CDR3 is 19 amino acids long. CDR3 in amino acids: CARISDGTSGERAHNEQYF. CDR3 DNA: TGTGCCAGAATCAGTGATGGGACTAGCGGGGAAAGGGCCCACAATGAGCAGTACTTC.

The CDR3 bases are TGTGCCAGCAGCTTAACCGGCAACGTCCTGACTTTC. Translation gives CASSLTGNVLTF. This chain links TRBV7-6 with TRBJ2-6; no reliable D call. Trimming shortened V by 2 bases and J by 9 bases, and 5 bases separated the two germline ends. This CDR3 has 12 amino acids. In germline, CDR1 is SGHVS, CDR2 FNYEAQ.

In this sample, this clonotype is medium-sized. V and J are TRBV28 and TRBJ2-4, with 8 bases that match TRBD2. The CDR3 loop spans 13 amino acids. CDR1 and CDR2 from the germline V gene are MDHEN and SYDVKM. The V and J ends lost 10 bases and 8 bases, in that order; junction bases with no gene match: 10. Written as DNA, the CDR3 is TGTGCCACCCAGAGGAGCGGGAGTGACATTCAGTACTTC. Protein product: CATQRSGSDIQYF.

This clonotype is medium-sized in the sample. The V gene is TRBV6-6, the J gene TRBJ2-5; possible D gene TRBD2, 6 bases. This CDR3 spans 15 amino acids. Germline V gene sequence: CDR1 MNHNY, CDR2 SVGAGI (reference sequence). Trimming shortened V by 0 bases and J by 2 bases, and 10 bases separated the two germline ends. The DNA for the CDR3 is TGTGCCAGCAGTTACTCCGGGACTCCACAAGAGACCCAGTACTTC. Residues: CASSYSGTPQETQYF.

In its sample, this clonotype ranks as medium-sized. The J gene is TRBJ2-1, the V gene TRBV6-1; 8 nucleotides align to TRBD2. The CDR3 contains 15 residues. Germline CDR1 MNHNS, CDR2 SASEGT. J lost 2 bases, V lost 2 bases, and 2 bases had no gene match. The CDR3 DNA reads as TGTGCCAGCAGTGAACGTAGCGGGGCCTACAATGAGCAGTTCTTC. It yields the protein CASSERSGAYNEQFF.

The chain links TRBV7-4 to TRBJ1-4, with TRBD2 identical over 8 bases. The J call is uncertain, as TRBJ2-2 better fits the DNA end. The CDR3 runs to 19 residues. In germline, CDR1 is SGHVT, CDR2 SQSDAQ. Here the CDR3 reads CASSLRALESGSSTGELFF. CDR3 bases: TGTGCCAGCAGCTTAAGGGCCCTTGAAAGCGGGAGCAGCACCGGGGAGCTGTTTTTT.

This clonotype was counted a few times. The chain combines TRBV7-2 with TRBJ2-4, with D unclear. With the DNA end fitting TRBJ2-7 better, the J assignment may be wrong. This CDR3 is 15 amino acids long. Germline CDR1 is SGHTA and CDR2 is FQGNSA. The CDR3 reads CASSTYLESAYEQYF. The CDR3, as DNA: TGTGCCAGCAGCACTTACTTAGAGTCCGCCTACGAGCAGTACTTC.